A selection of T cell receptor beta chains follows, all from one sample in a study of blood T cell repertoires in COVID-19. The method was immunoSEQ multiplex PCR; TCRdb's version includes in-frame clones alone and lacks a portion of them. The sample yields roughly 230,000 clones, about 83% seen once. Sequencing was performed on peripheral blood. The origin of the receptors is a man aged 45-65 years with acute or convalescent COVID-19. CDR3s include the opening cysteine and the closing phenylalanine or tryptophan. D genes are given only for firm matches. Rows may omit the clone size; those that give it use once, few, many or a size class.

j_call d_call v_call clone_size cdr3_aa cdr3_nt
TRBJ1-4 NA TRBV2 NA CASSARGTNEKLFF TGTGCCAGCAGTGCTAGGGGAACTAATGAAAAACTGTTTTTT
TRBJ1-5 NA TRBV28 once CASKWANQPQHF TGTGCCAGCAAATGGGCCAATCAGCCCCAGCATTTT
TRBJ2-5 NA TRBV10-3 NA CAISESPEVETQYF TGTGCCATCAGTGAGTCGCCGGAGGTAGAGACCCAGTACTTC
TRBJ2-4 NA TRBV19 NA CASSPADRLAKNIQYF TGTGCCAGTAGTCCCGCTGATCGACTAGCCAAAAACATTCAGTACTTC
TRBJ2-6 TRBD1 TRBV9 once CASSVGVRQGPSSGANVLTF TGTGCCAGCAGCGTAGGGGTCAGACAGGGGCCTTCCTCTGGGGCCAACGTCCTGACTTTC
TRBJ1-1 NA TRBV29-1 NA CSAQPAFEGLQKTEAFF TGCAGCGCACAACCCGCGTTTGAGGGCCTCCAGAAAACTGAAGCTTTCTTT
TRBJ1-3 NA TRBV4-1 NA CASSQVSSGNTIYF TGCGCCAGCAGCCAAGTCTCCTCTGGAAACACCATATATTTT
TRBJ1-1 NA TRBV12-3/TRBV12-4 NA CASSEQGNTEAFF TGTGCCAGCAGTGAACAGGGGAACACTGAAGCTTTCTTT
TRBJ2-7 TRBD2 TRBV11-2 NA CASSLDRTSGYLWQYF TGTGCCAGCAGCTTAGATCGGACTAGCGGCTACCTATGGCAGTACTTC
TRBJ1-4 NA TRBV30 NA CAWSESGSTATNEKLFF TGTGCCTGGAGTGAGTCAGGCTCAACCGCAACTAATGAAAAACTGTTTTTT
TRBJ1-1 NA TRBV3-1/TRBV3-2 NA CASSQPNRNTEAFF TGTGCCAGCAGCCAACCAAACAGGAACACTGAAGCTTTCTTT
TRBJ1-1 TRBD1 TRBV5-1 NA CASSLEPGQGNTEAFF TGCGCCAGCAGCTTGGAACCGGGACAGGGGAACACTGAAGCTTTCTTT
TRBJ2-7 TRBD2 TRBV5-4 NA CATSAGGTYEQYF TGTGCCACCTCGGCGGGGGGAACCTACGAGCAGTACTTC
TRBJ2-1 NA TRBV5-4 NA CASSLDVGGLEQFF TGTGCCAGCAGCTTGGATGTAGGGGGATTGGAGCAGTTCTTC
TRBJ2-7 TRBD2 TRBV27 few CASSYLAGSFYEQYF TGTGCCAGCAGTTATCTAGCGGGAAGTTTCTACGAGCAGTACTTC
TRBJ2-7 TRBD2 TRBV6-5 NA CASSTGGNNYEQYF TGTGCCAGTTCCACGGGAGGAAATAACTACGAGCAGTACTTC
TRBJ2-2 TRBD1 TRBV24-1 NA CATSDWTGGSTGELFF TGTGCCACCAGTGATTGGACAGGGGGTAGCACCGGGGAGCTGTTTTTT
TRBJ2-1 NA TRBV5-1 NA CASSLGLLHRDNEQFF TGCGCCAGCAGCTTGGGACTCCTTCATCGGGACAATGAGCAGTTCTTC
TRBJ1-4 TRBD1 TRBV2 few CATMDSGQGEKLFF TGTGCCACGATGGACAGCGGACAGGGCGAAAAACTGTTTTTT
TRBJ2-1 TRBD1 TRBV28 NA CASSLRDRGMRPSSYNEQFF TGTGCCAGCAGTTTACGGGACAGGGGTATGCGGCCCAGCTCCTACAATGAGCAGTTCTTC
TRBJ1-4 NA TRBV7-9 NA CASSLEGDEKLFF TGTGCCAGCAGCTTGGAGGGTGATGAAAAACTGTTTTTT
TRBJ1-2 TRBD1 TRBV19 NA CASSPGIGQGNYGYTF TGTGCCAGTAGTCCTGGCATCGGACAGGGCAACTATGGCTACACCTTC
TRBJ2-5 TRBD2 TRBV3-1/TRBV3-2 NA CASSQGMTSGVQETQYF TGTGCCAGCAGCCAAGGTATGACTAGCGGAGTGCAAGAGACCCAGTACTTC
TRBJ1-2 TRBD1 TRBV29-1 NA CSAGQDYGYTF TGCAGCGCGGGACAGGACTATGGCTACACCTTC
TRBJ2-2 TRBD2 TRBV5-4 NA CASSSLAGGGTGELFF TGTGCCAGCAGCTCACTAGCGGGAGGGGGCACCGGGGAGCTGTTTTTT
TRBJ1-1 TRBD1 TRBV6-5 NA CASSSGQGGLTEAFF TGTGCCAGCAGTTCGGGACAGGGTGGGTTAACTGAAGCTTTCTTT
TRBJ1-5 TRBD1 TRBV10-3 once CAIGIRTGDQPQHF TGTGCCATCGGGATACGCACAGGGGATCAGCCCCAGCATTTT
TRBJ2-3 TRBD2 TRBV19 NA CASRRTGLASTDTQYF TGTGCCAGTAGGCGGACGGGACTAGCGAGCACAGATACGCAGTATTTT
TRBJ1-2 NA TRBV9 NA CASSVSEGWDYGYTF TGTGCCAGCAGCGTAAGTGAGGGATGGGACTATGGCTACACCTTC
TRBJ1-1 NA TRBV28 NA CASSSPGGGATEAFF TGTGCCAGCAGTTCCCCCGGGGGGGGCGCCACTGAAGCTTTCTTT
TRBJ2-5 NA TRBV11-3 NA CASSAGHSQETQYF TGTGCCAGCAGCGCTGGACATTCCCAAGAGACCCAGTACTTC
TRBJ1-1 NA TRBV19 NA CASSSAQGHTEAFF TGTGCCAGTAGTAGCGCACAGGGTCACACTGAAGCTTTCTTT
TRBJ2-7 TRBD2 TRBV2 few CASSGLAGATYEQYF TGTGCCAGCAGTGGACTAGCGGGAGCCACCTACGAGCAGTACTTC
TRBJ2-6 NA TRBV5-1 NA CASSLISGETGANVLTF TGCGCCAGCAGCTTGATCTCAGGGGAGACTGGGGCCAACGTCCTGACTTTC
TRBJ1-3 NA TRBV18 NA CASSPPTGSGNTIYF TGTGCCAGCTCACCACCGACAGGCTCTGGAAACACCATATATTTT
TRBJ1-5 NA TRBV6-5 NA CASRQGWGNQPQHF TGTGCCAGCAGACAGGGTTGGGGCAATCAGCCCCAGCATTTT
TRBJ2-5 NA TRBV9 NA CASSVDVALETQYF TGTGCCAGCAGCGTAGATGTGGCTTTGGAGACCCAGTACTTC
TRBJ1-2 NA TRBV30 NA CAWAEWVSDYTF TGTGCCTGGGCGGAGTGGGTGAGCGACTACACCTTC
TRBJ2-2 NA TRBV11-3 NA CASSAGWMVTGELFF TGTGCCAGCAGCGCGGGTTGGATGGTCACCGGGGAGCTGTTTTTT
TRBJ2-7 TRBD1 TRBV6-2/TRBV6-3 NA CASSYSRTGAEQYF TGTGCCAGCAGTTACTCGAGGACAGGGGCTGAGCAGTACTTC